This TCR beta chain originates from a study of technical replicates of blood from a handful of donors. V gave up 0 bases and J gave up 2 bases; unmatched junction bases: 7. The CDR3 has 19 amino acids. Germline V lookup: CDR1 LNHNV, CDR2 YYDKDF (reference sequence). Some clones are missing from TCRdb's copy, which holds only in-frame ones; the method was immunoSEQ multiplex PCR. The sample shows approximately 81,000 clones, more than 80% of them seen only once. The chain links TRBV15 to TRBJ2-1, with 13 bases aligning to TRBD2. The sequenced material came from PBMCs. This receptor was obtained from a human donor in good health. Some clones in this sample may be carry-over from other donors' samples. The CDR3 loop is CATSRDLKTSGGAYNEQFF. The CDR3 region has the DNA TGTGCCACCAGCAGAGATCTAAAAACTAGCGGGGGGGCCTACAATGAGCAGTTCTTC.